This is a list of T cell receptor beta chains from one sample in a study of cytomegalovirus exposure and HLA in healthy donors. Method: immunoSEQ multiplex PCR; TCRdb's copy keeps in-frame clones and lacks some. The sample holds roughly 70,000 clones, approximately 96% seen once. Sequenced material: PBMCs. These TCRs come from a woman between 18 and 30 years old in good health and CMV-seropositive. The conserved cysteine and the conserved F or W are not part of the CDR3 here.

TRBV7-3	TRBJ2-1	ASSLTELNNEQF
TRBV27	TRBJ1-5	ASSFGGGGNQPQH
TRBV4-3	TRBJ2-1	ASSQVGQGRNEQF
TRBV15	TRBJ1-2	ATSSSPGSNRGYT
TRBV28	TRBJ1-1	ASSFAGVSTEAF
TRBV28	TRBJ2-7	ASSPERHSTYEQY
TRBV15	TRBJ2-1	ATSTGEWNEQF
TRBV7-2	TRBJ2-5	ASSLQKLAGLLGQETQY
TRBV2	TRBJ2-5	ASNRQVQETQY
TRBV7-2	TRBJ2-5	ASSLAGLQETQY
TRBV29-1	TRBJ2-5	SVGKLAGVQETQY
TRBV4-2	TRBJ2-7	ASSQDLAGSYEQY
TRBV7-2	TRBJ2-2	ASSSTRENTGELF
TRBV19	TRBJ1-1	ASRDRVGTEAF
TRBV28	TRBJ2-1	ASNESGFEQF
TRBV9	TRBJ2-1	ASSVDSSGVLNEQF
TRBV5-5	TRBJ2-7	ASIRTSGSYEQY
TRBV29-1	TRBJ2-7	SVLEGSGRAPYEQY
TRBV7-2	TRBJ2-5	ASGSGKGAETQY
TRBV4-1	TRBJ1-3	ASSQVPARDRAGNTIY
TRBV28	TRBJ1-2	ASSLGTGRRDGYT
TRBV29-1	TRBJ2-7	SVRSGAGGYEQY
TRBV27	TRBJ2-1	ASTWGGRAGEQF
TRBV28	TRBJ2-2	ASSFGTTNSAGELF
TRBV9	TRBJ2-7	ASSVRPGQKAYEQY
TRBV19	TRBJ2-1	ASRQGGLNEQF